This TCR beta chain was sequenced for a study of shared clonotypes between healthy human individuals. The study's findings and limits: Several donors held about 5% of naive CD4 clonotypes in common. The low donor count limited represented genetic and exposure-history diversity.

Trimming took 0 bases from V and 4 from J; bases not matched to a gene: 3. The germline gives CDR1 SGHRS, CDR2 YFSETQ. This CDR3 is 14 amino acids long. As for this clone: What it binds is not known. The sample carries other DNA sequences with the same CDR3.

Replicate PCRs from sorted subsets contained around 190 ng DNA, which is approximately 30,000 T cell genomes. TCRdb keeps only in-frame clones here, not all; method: immunoSEQ multiplex PCR. The sample consists of around 2,000,000 clones, just over 90% of them appearing once. Terminally differentiated effector memory CD45RA+ cells were left out of the naive CD8 fraction, which was CD45RO-negative and positively selected for CCR7. The donor population consisted of healthy HIV-negative adults with no recent acute infections or vaccinations. The specimen was naive CD8+ T cells from PBMCs. V gene TRBV5-1 combines with J gene TRBJ2-7, with TRBD2 identical over 8 bases. The receptor's source is a man between 18 and 29 years old in good health. Some clones in this sample may be carry-over from other donors' samples. The CDR3 bases are TGCGCCAGCAGCTTGGCGGGAGGGCCTTACGAGCAGTACTTC. Protein sequence: CASSLAGGPYEQYF.